This TCR beta chain was observed in a study of blood T cell repertoires in COVID-19. The overall study: PBMCs, B-cell-depleted T cells, or T cells provided the cDNA or gDNA that made up the material.

The CDR3 runs to 14 residues. Germline-derived CDR1 and CDR2 are MNHEY and SMNVEV (reference sequence). V was cut by 2 bases and J by 4 bases, with 8 bases left in between. Sequencing used immunoSEQ multiplex PCR; TCRdb keeps in-frame clones, though not all of them. The data hold some 150,000 clones, with roughly 81% observed a single time. The sample comprised peripheral blood. The rearrangement uses TRBV27 and TRBJ2-2; no clear D gene. The clonotype was recovered from a man between 40 and 49 years old with acute or convalescent COVID-19. DNA for the CDR3: TGTGCCAGCAGTTTAGGAGCCGGCACCGGGGAGCTGTTTTTT. This encodes CASSLGAGTGELFF.